These T cell receptor beta chains were read from a single sample in a study of cytotoxic CD8 clonotypes in ibrutinib-treated CLL. Produced via immunoSEQ multiplex PCR; TCRdb's table is partial and in-frame only. The sample consists of approximately 350,000 clones, roughly 67% of them appearing once. Sequences were derived from PBMCs, sampled after 36 months of ibrutinib treatment. Source of these receptors: a human donor with chronic lymphocytic leukemia. The CDR3 runs from the conserved cysteine through the conserved F or W. A D gene is named only where the DNA matches it firmly. Some rows have no size entry. The others give once, few or many, or a class for an expanded clone.

D gene	clone size	CDR3 length	J gene	V gene	CDR3 protein	CDR3 DNA
.	.	17	TRBJ1-6	TRBV21-1	CASSKDRGIPYNSPLHF	TGTGCCAGCAGCAAAGACAGGGGGATCCCCTATAATTCACCCCTCCACTTT
TRBD1	.	16	TRBJ2-5	TRBV18	CASSPPNRGSRETQYF	TGTGCCAGCTCACCACCAAACAGGGGTTCACGGGAGACCCAGTACTTC
.	.	12	TRBJ2-7	TRBV5-1	CASRSGAYEQYF	TGCGCCAGCAGGTCAGGGGCCTACGAGCAGTACTTC
TRBD1	once	14	TRBJ2-1	TRBV27	CASTQGADYNEQFF	TGTGCCAGCACCCAGGGGGCAGATTACAATGAGCAGTTCTTC
.	once	15	TRBJ2-3	TRBV18	CASSPATGRSDTQYF	TGTGCCAGCTCACCAGCGACAGGGAGGTCGGATACGCAGTATTTT
TRBD1	.	15	TRBJ2-7	TRBV7-2	CASSEDRDQSYEQYF	TGTGCCAGCAGCGAAGACAGGGACCAATCCTACGAGCAGTACTTC
TRBD1	.	15	TRBJ1-4	TRBV15	CATSTRTGAGEKLFF	TGTGCCACCAGCACCCGGACAGGGGCAGGGGAAAAACTGTTTTTT
.	few	14	TRBJ1-1	TRBV5-1	CASSRAMGNTEAFF	TGCGCCAGCAGTCGAGCGATGGGGAACACTGAAGCTTTCTTT
.	.	17	TRBJ1-5	TRBV5-7	CASSFKWWGRSNQPQHF	TGTGCCAGCAGCTTCAAGTGGTGGGGACGTAGCAATCAGCCCCAGCATTTT
.	few	12	TRBJ2-2	TRBV4-1	CASSQGSGELFF	TGCGCCAGCAGCCAAGGATCCGGGGAGCTGTTTTTT
.	.	11	TRBJ2-7	TRBV25-1	CASSEWREQYF	TGTGCCAGCAGTGAATGGCGGGAGCAGTACTTC
TRBD2	.	16	TRBJ2-1	TRBV9	CASSVGTSGAYNEQFF	TGTGCCAGCAGCGTAGGGACTAGCGGGGCTTACAATGAGCAGTTCTTC
.	.	14	TRBJ1-4	TRBV9	CASSATATNEKLFF	TGTGCCAGCAGCGCGACAGCAACTAATGAAAAACTGTTTTTT
TRBD1	few	14	TRBJ1-1	TRBV2	CASSAQGGSTEAFF	TGTGCCAGCAGTGCTCAGGGGGGCAGCACTGAAGCTTTCTTT